This TCR beta chain was retrieved from a study of blood T cell repertoires in COVID-19. Study-level information: Sample material is recorded as cDNA or gDNA derived from T cells, B-cell-depleted T cells, or PBMCs.

V was shortened by 0 bases and J by 0 bases, with 8 bases between the two germline ends. CDR1 and CDR2 from the germline V gene are LGHNA and YNFKEQ. This CDR3 comprises 16 residues. Participants spanned ages about 18 to 90 years and resided in about two dozen US areas. Self-reported history from a screening survey and questionnaire set each donor's cohort. Cohort 3 donors were reported recovered after two negative PCRs, clearance, or symptom resolution. TCRdb keeps only in-frame clones here, not all; method: immunoSEQ multiplex PCR. Of some 490,000 clones in the sample, about nine tenths were seen once.

This TCR derives from a woman aged 55 to 70 who had recovered from COVID-19. The sequenced sample consisted of PBMCs or T cells enriched from blood (not recorded which). The chain carries TRBV4-2 and TRBJ2-2, with D possibly TRBD1 on 6 matching bases. The CDR3 is CASSQDRDTNTGELFF. The CDR3 bases are TGTGCCAGCAGCCAAGACCGGGACACGAACACCGGGGAGCTGTTTTTT.